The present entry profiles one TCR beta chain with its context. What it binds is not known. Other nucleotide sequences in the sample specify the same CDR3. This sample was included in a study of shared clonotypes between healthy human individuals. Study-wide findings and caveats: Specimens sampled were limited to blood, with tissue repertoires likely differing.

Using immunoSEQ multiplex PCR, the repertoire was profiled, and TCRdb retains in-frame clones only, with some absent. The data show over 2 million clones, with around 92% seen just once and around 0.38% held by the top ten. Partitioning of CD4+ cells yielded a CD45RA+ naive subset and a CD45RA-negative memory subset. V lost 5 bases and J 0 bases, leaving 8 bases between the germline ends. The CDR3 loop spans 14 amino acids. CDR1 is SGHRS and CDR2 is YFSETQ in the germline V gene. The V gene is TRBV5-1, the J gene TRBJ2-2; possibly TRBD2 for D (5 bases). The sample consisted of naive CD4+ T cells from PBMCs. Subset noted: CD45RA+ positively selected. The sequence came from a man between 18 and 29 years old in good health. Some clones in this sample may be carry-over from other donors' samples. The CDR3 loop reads CASSRGTNTGELFF. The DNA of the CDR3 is TGCGCCAGCAGTCGGGGAACGAACACCGGGGAGCTGTTTTTT.